These 15 T cell receptor beta chains were all obtained from the same sample, sequenced in a study of blood T cell repertoires in COVID-19. TCRdb's copy holds only in-frame clones and misses some; the assay was immunoSEQ multiplex PCR. The sample gives about 210,000 clones, around 80% of which show up once; approximately 2.4% is in the top ten. Sequences were obtained from peripheral blood. The receptors come from a man in his forties who had recovered from COVID-19.

The V call is TRBV29-1, the J call TRBJ2-1, with D hard to call. Germline V gives CDR1 SQVTM, CDR2 ANQGSEA. Trimming removed 3 bases from V and 10 bases from J, with 13 bases in between. There are 12 residues in the CDR3. In DNA, the CDR3 is TGCAGCGTTGATCTTTTGAGCAGGGAGCAGTTCTTC. Translated: CSVDLLSREQFF.

The CDR3 DNA sequence: TGTGCCAGCAGGTCGCAGGGGATAACAGATACGCAGTATTTT. Its translation: CASRSQGITDTQYF. The rearrangement joins TRBV2 to TRBJ2-3, with D perhaps matching TRBD1 (6 bases). V was shortened by 6 bases and J by 3 bases, with 13 bases between the two germline ends. This CDR3 is built from 14 residues. Germline V CDR1 and CDR2: SNHLY, FYNNEI.

V usage is TRBV11-2 and J usage is TRBJ2-2; D uncertain. CDR3 length: 12 amino acids. The V gene's germline CDR1 is SGHAT and CDR2 FQNNGV. V lost 2 bases to trimming and J lost 6 bases, with 4 bases between them. The CDR3 region is CASSLYSGELFF. As DNA, the CDR3 is TGTGCCAGCAGCTTATATTCCGGGGAGCTGTTTTTT.

V is TRBV5-4 and J is TRBJ2-3; the D gene is possibly TRBD2 (6 bases). Germline V CDR1 and CDR2: SGHNT, YYREEE (reference sequence). V lost 0 bases, J lost 4 bases, and 15 bases lay in between. This CDR3 has 16 amino acids. The CDR3 sequence: CASSLGGGSWPDTQYF. The CDR3 DNA is TGTGCCAGCAGCTTGGGTGGAGGGTCGTGGCCAGATACGCAGTATTTT.

A few counts support this clone. This chain links TRBV5-5 with TRBJ1-2; TRBD1 aligns across 7 bases. The CDR3 is made up of 15 amino acids. Germline-derived CDR1 and CDR2 are SGHKS and YYEKEE (reference sequence). Trimming removed 4 bases from V and 5 bases from J; junction bases left unmatched: 11. CDR3 protein: CASSRTGTVDYGYTF. CDR3 DNA sequence: TGTGCCAGCAGCCGCACCGGGACAGTTGATTATGGCTACACCTTC.

The CDR3 DNA reads TGTGCCAGCAGCTCCAGACAGAACACTGAAGCTTTCTTT. Its protein product is CASSSRQNTEAFF. V gene TRBV7-9 combines with J gene TRBJ1-1; D is ambiguous. CDR3 size: 13 residues. Per germline, CDR1 SEHNR and CDR2 FQNEAQ (reference sequence). Trimming pared 4 bases from V and 1 base from J, leaving 7 bases between.

V usage is TRBV7-2 and J usage is TRBJ2-7; TRBD2 matches at 10 bases. Per germline, CDR1 SGHTA and CDR2 FQGNSA. The CDR3 extends over 16 amino acids. V was clipped by 6 bases and J by 1 base; unmatched bases: 9. This chain's CDR3 is CASRRSSGGSSYEQYF. For the CDR3, the DNA is TGTGCCAGCAGGCGCTCTAGCGGGGGATCGTCCTACGAGCAGTACTTC.

This chain joins TRBV4-1 and TRBJ2-5; 9 bases align to TRBD1. This CDR3 contains 16 residues. The V gene's germline CDR1 is MGHRA and CDR2 YSYEKL. V trimming: 3 bases; J trimming: 1 base; junction bases outside the gene matches: 6. The CDR3 sequence is CASSQRTGAPQETQYF. The CDR3 DNA is TGCGCCAGCAGCCAGCGGACAGGGGCCCCCCAAGAGACCCAGTACTTC.

The rearrangement links TRBV7-8 to TRBJ1-4; TRBD1 agrees at 7 bases. V lost 5 bases and J lost 8; bases outside the gene matches: 11. Germline-derived CDR1 and CDR2 are SGHVS and FQNEAQ. The CDR3 is 15 amino acids. The CDR3 DNA reads as TGTGCCAGCAGCCAAAGGAACAGGGGAGGAGAAAAACTGTTTTTT. As protein: CASSQRNRGGEKLFF.

The genes are TRBV5-6 and TRBJ2-2; possible D gene TRBD2, 6 bases. Germline values: CDR1 SGHDT, CDR2 YYEEEE. V was cut by 2 bases and J by 7 bases, with 18 bases left in between. The CDR3 contains 16 residues. The CDR3 bases are TGTGCCAGCAGCTTCGGTGGGGGGATCATCAGCGGGGAGCTGTTTTTT. This translates into CASSFGGGIISGELFF.

A word on this clone: The junction differs from germline at one of its ends, possibly a read error. The J gene is TRBJ1-1, the V gene TRBV7-2; 7 bases match TRBD1. The CDR3 spans 19 residues. Germline V gene sequence: CDR1 SGHTA, CDR2 FQGNSA. The CDR3 loop is CASTLRFDPGGWGNTEAFF. The CDR3 coding sequence is TGTGCCAGCACCTTACGTTTTGACCCAGGGGGATGGGGCAACACTGAAGCTTTCTTT.

V is TRBV5-1 and J is TRBJ1-1, with 7 bases matching TRBD1. This CDR3 comprises 15 residues. Germline values: CDR1 SGHRS, CDR2 YFSETQ. The trim removed 3 bases at V and 2 bases at J, leaving 7 bases unmatched. This chain's CDR3 is CASSYVTGANTEAFF. Here the CDR3 DNA reads TGCGCCAGCAGCTATGTTACAGGGGCAAACACTGAAGCTTTCTTT.

The chain recombines TRBV27 with TRBJ1-5; D may be TRBD1 (5 bases). The CDR3 runs 19 residues. The V gene's germline CDR1 is MNHEY and CDR2 SMNVEV (reference sequence). V lost 5 bases and J 0 bases, leaving 23 bases between the germline ends. Written as DNA, the CDR3 is TGTGCCAGCAGTCTCCCCCGCAGGGCACCCAAAACTAGCAATCAGCCCCAGCATTTT. This encodes CASSLPRRAPKTSNQPQHF.

The CDR3 reads CSVGLSGANVLTF. In DNA, the CDR3 is TGCAGCGTAGGACTTTCTGGGGCCAACGTCCTGACTTTC. This rearrangement joins TRBV29-1 to TRBJ2-6, with D perhaps TRBD2 (5 bases). Trimming shortened V by 6 bases and J by 1 base, and 7 bases separated the two germline ends. The germline CDR1 and CDR2 sequences are SQVTM and ANQGSEA. There are 13 residues in the CDR3.

This chain joins TRBV5-1 and TRBJ2-3, with a weak D call TRBD2 (5 bases). Germline V gene sequence: CDR1 SGHRS, CDR2 YFSETQ. Trimming pared 7 bases from V and 2 bases from J, leaving 11 bases between. The CDR3 loop spans 13 amino acids. The CDR3, as DNA: TGCGCCAGCTCCGGGGTAAACACAGATACGCAGTATTTT. As protein: CASSGVNTDTQYF.